Listed below are T cell receptor beta chains from one sample, sequenced in a study of blood T cells in healthy people across ages. TCRdb fed the 5' RACE reads into MiXCR, producing one record per CDR3 protein. In the table there are 1.5 million to 1.9 million distinct CDR3 sequences, roughly two fifths of which are singletons. Sequencing was carried out using blood. The receptors derive from a woman younger than 35 in good health. The CDR3 runs from the conserved cysteine through the conserved F or W.

CDR3 length	V gene	J gene	CDR3 protein
15	TRBV3-1	TRBJ2-1	CASSPLTGSSNEQFF
18	TRBV4-3	TRBJ2-1	CASSQDLRGLAGTDEQFF
20	TRBV11-3	TRBJ2-1	CASSLGLGLAGESSYNEQFF
17	TRBV3-1	TRBJ2-1	CASSQVVHQSSYNEQFF
15	TRBV11-2	TRBJ1-2	CASSPTHIKEYGYTF
12	TRBV20-1	TRBJ1-4	CSAKRGNEKLFF
16	TRBV3-1	TRBJ2-1	CASSQDRASFYNEQFF
12	TRBV20-1	TRBJ1-5	CSADSVRGPQHF
11	TRBV20-1	TRBJ2-5	CSASQRNTQYF
15	TRBV28	NA	CASTLDASSYNEQYF
16	TRBV7-9	TRBJ2-3	CASSLAETRDTYTQYF
18	TRBV4-3	TRBJ2-1	CASSQDIGRAGPYDEQFF
15	TRBV27	NA	CASRIDRSSYNEQYF
16	TRBV7-2	TRBJ2-5	CASSLSYGGIEETQYF
15	TRBV3-1	TRBJ1-1	CASSQEVGLDTEAFF
17	TRBV5-1	TRBJ1-6	CASSSTGGQGWNSPLHF
15	TRBV7-9	TRBJ2-5	CASSLVRGDPETQYF
14	TRBV5-5	TRBJ2-7	CASTNLMSSYEQYF
15	TRBV7-2	TRBJ1-2	CASSLWDGSNYGYTF
16	TRBV2	TRBJ1-1	CASSGRAQGLDTEAFF
15	TRBV30	TRBJ2-7	CAWSVPSDSYNEQYF
15	TRBV7-9	TRBJ1-1	CASSVTGTENTEAFF
13	TRBV27	TRBJ2-3	CASSLGFPGTQYF